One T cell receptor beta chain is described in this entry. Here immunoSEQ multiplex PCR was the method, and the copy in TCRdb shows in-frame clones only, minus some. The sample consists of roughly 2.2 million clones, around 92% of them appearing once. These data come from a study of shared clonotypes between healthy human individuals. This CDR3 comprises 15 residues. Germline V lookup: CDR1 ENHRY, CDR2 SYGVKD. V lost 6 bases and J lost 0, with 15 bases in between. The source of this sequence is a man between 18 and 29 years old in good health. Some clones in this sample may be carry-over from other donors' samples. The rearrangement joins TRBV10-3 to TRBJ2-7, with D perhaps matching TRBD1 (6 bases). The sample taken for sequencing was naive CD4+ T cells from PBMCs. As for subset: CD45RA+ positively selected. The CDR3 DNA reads TGTGCCATCAGACTTCCCGGGACACTCTCCTACGAGCAGTACTTC. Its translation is CAIRLPGTLSYEQYF.